These 19 T cell receptor beta chains came from one sample sequenced in a study of cytomegalovirus exposure and HLA in healthy donors. Vbeta (60) and Jbeta (13) primers were used in the PCR. Sequencing was performed with immunoSEQ multiplex PCR; in TCRdb, only in-frame clones are kept and a portion is missing. The table shows 150,000 to 200,000 clones, with approximately 81% occurring only once. The sequenced material came from PBMCs. These receptors came from a woman aged 18 to 35 in good health and CMV-seropositive.

This rearrangement joins TRBV6-5 to TRBJ2-7, with 8 bases identical to TRBD1. Germline trimming cut 6 bases from V and 4 bases from J; bases unmatched to any gene: 5. Germline V gene data show CDR1 as MNHEY and CDR2 as SVGAGI. The CDR3 extends over 13 amino acids. The DNA for the CDR3 is TGTGCCAGCAGCAGGGGGCCGGGATACGAGCAGTACTTC. The encoded protein is CASSRGPGYEQYF.

DNA of the CDR3: TGTGCCAGCAGCCCACGGCGACGGGATGAGACCCAGTACTTC. Its translation is CASSPRRRDETQYF. The chain uses TRBV6-5 and TRBJ2-5; D is possibly TRBD2 (5 bases). The CDR3 extends over 14 amino acids. Germline assignment: CDR1 MNHEY and CDR2 SVGAGI. Trimming took 6 bases from V and 5 from J, leaving 16 bases between them.

In nucleotides, the CDR3 is TGTGCTAGTGGACAGGATCCGGTTGCTGGAAACACCATATATTTT. Translating it yields CASGQDPVAGNTIYF. V gene TRBV12-5 combines with J gene TRBJ1-3, with D tentatively TRBD1 (5 bases). The CDR3 runs 15 residues. V lost 6 bases to trimming and J lost 2 bases, with 14 bases between them. Germline CDR1 LGHNT, CDR2 FRNRAP.

This chain connects TRBV4-2 to TRBJ1-6; 7 positions agree with TRBD1. The V and J ends lost 5 bases and 5 bases, in that order; junction bases with no gene match: 15. The CDR3 is 18 amino acids. Germline V CDR1 and CDR2: LGHNA, YNFKEQ. The CDR3 bases are TGTGCCAGCAGCAGAGCCCGACAGGGTGGGGGTAATAATTCACCCCTCCACTTT. Amino acids: CASSRARQGGGNNSPLHF.

As concerns this clone: An end of the junction differs from the germline gene, which may be a read error. The rearrangement links TRBV7-9 to TRBJ1-2; unclear D gene. The CDR3 has 13 amino acids. Germline CDR1 is SEHNR and CDR2 is FQNEAQ (reference sequence). The CDR3: CASSLGRFGGYTF. CDR3 in DNA: TGTGCCAGCAGTTTAGGGCGGTTCGGGGGCTACACCTTC.

The chain couples TRBV19 to TRBJ2-2; 7 bases line up with TRBD1. Germline CDR1 is LNHDA and CDR2 is SQIVND (reference sequence). The CDR3 is 15 amino acids. Germline trimming cut 9 bases from V and 6 bases from J; bases unmatched to any gene: 13. CDR3 bases: TGTGCCAGCGCAAGGGGGACAGCCTCCCCCGGGGAGCTGTTTTTT. Its translation is CASARGTASPGELFF. Based on the CDR3 plus reference TRBV19 and TRBJ2-2, the full variable domain is DGGITQSPKYLFRKEGQNVTLSCEQNLNHDAMYWYRQDPGQGLRLIYYSQIVNDFQKGDIAEGYSVSREKKESFPLTVTSAQKNPTAFYLCASARGTASPGELFFGEGSRLTVL.

The chain carries TRBV5-1 and TRBJ2-1; weak D call: TRBD1 (6 bases). Deletions cut 4 bases from V and 5 bases from J, with 13 bases between. Germline V gene data show CDR1 as SGHRS and CDR2 as YFSETQ. This CDR3 comprises 14 residues. In nucleotides, the CDR3 is TGCGCCAGCAGCCAAGGACAGAAAAACAATGAGCAGTTCTTC. Its protein product is CASSQGQKNNEQFF.

CDR3 residues: CASSEHGYTGEFQPQHF. In nucleotides, the CDR3 is TGTGCCAGCAGTGAACATGGATATACAGGGGAGTTCCAGCCCCAGCATTTT. The J gene is TRBJ1-5, the V gene TRBV6-1; 7 nucleotides line up with TRBD1. The J segment lost 7 bases and the V segment lost 2 bases, leaving 14 bases of the junction unmatched. Germline CDR1 and CDR2: MNHNS and SASEGT. The length of the CDR3 is 17 residues.

The chain recombines TRBV11-1 with TRBJ1-1; no definite D call. Germline V gene data show CDR1 as SGHAT and CDR2 as FQDESV (reference sequence). This CDR3 is 13 amino acids long. V was cut by 1 base and J by 10 bases, with 13 bases left in between. The CDR3 region has the DNA TGTGCCAGCAGCTTAGATCCGGGAGCTGCAGCTTTCTTT. Amino acids: CASSLDPGAAAFF. The entire variable domain, with the rest obtained from reference TRBV11-1 and TRBJ1-1, is as follows: EAEVAQSPRYKITEKSQAVAFWCDPISGHATLYWYRQILGQGPELLVQFQDESVVDDSQLPKDRFSAERLKGVDSTLKIQPAELGDSAMYLCASSLDPGAAAFFGQGTRLTVV.

The J gene is TRBJ2-1, the V gene TRBV30, with 12 bases identical to TRBD2. The CDR3 has 15 amino acids. V lost 2 bases, J lost 5 bases, and 4 bases stayed unmatched. From germline, CDR1 is GTSNPN and CDR2 SVGIG (reference sequence). CDR3 amino acids: CAWSYGLAGHNEQFF. DNA of the CDR3: TGTGCCTGGAGTTACGGACTAGCGGGGCACAATGAGCAGTTCTTC.

This clone was counted once. The chain recombines TRBV6-6 with TRBJ1-2, with TRBD1 identical over 8 bases. V shed 7 bases and J 4 bases; nucleotides not matched to a gene: 5. From germline, CDR1 is MNHNY and CDR2 SVGAGI (reference sequence). CDR3 length: 13 residues. CDR3 in amino acids: CASTTGGAYGYTF. CDR3 nucleotide sequence: TGTGCCAGCACTACAGGGGGTGCCTATGGCTACACCTTC.

This chain links TRBV11-3 with TRBJ2-5, with 11 nucleotides matching TRBD2. The germline V gene encodes CDR1 SGHNT and CDR2 YENEEA. Trimming cost V 3 bases and J 4 bases; bases outside gene matches: 13. The CDR3 spans 18 residues. This CDR3 is CASSFSTLAGGPSETQYF. CDR3 nucleotides: TGTGCCAGCAGCTTTTCCACTTTAGCGGGGGGGCCATCAGAGACCCAGTACTTC.

The rearrangement links TRBV10-3 to TRBJ2-1; 12 bases are shared with TRBD1. With 6 bases clipped from V and 8 bases from J, the junction kept 5 bases outside the gene matches. CDR3 size: 14 residues. Germline-derived CDR1 and CDR2 are ENHRY and SYGVKD. CDR3 sequence reads: CAISRDRGRDEQFF. CDR3 bases: TGTGCCATCAGCAGGGACAGGGGGCGGGATGAGCAGTTCTTC.

The J gene is TRBJ2-3, the V gene TRBV27, with a possible D match to TRBD2 (6 bases). Per germline, CDR1 MNHEY and CDR2 SMNVEV (reference sequence). V was trimmed by 8 bases and J by 2 bases, leaving 17 bases between them. The length of the CDR3 is 15 residues. The DNA of the CDR3 is TGTGCCAGCTGGTCACCGGGGGTTTACACAGATACGCAGTATTTT. This encodes CASWSPGVYTDTQYF.

The chain carries TRBV5-1 and TRBJ2-1, with D tentatively TRBD1 (6 bases). The germline CDR1 and CDR2 sequences are SGHRS and YFSETQ. V was clipped by 0 bases and J by 6 bases, with 10 bases between them. There are 14 residues in the CDR3. CDR3 DNA: TGCGCCAGCAGCTTGGGACAGGCCAGCAATGAGCAGTTCTTC. Protein product: CASSLGQASNEQFF.

The genes are TRBV19 and TRBJ1-2, with 10 bases lining up with TRBD1. CDR3 length: 17 residues. J was trimmed by 5 bases and V by 0 bases; bases with no gene match: 9. Germline V CDR1 and CDR2: LNHDA, SQIVND (reference sequence). The CDR3 DNA sequence: TGTGCCAGTAGTATAGATCTAAGGGACAGGGGATCTTATGGCTACACCTTC. Translated, it gives CASSIDLRDRGSYGYTF. The full variable domain, completed using reference TRBV19 and TRBJ1-2, is DGGITQSPKYLFRKEGQNVTLSCEQNLNHDAMYWYRQDPGQGLRLIYYSQIVNDFQKGDIAEGYSVSREKKESFPLTVTSAQKNPTAFYLCASSIDLRDRGSYGYTFGSGTRLTVV.

This clone has just one count. The chain couples TRBV6-6 to TRBJ1-1, with D unresolved. V shed 2 bases and J shed 5 bases, with 12 bases lying between them. Germline loops: CDR1 MNHNY, CDR2 SVGAGI (reference sequence). The CDR3 is 14 amino acids. Here the CDR3 DNA reads TGTGCCAGCAGTTACCTCGAGTCGGGAACTGAAGCTTTCTTT. This sequence encodes CASSYLESGTEAFF.

The chain has TRBV5-4 and TRBJ1-2; D remains unclear. In germline, CDR1 is SGHNT, CDR2 YYREEE (reference sequence). This CDR3 region has 12 residues. V was cut by 3 bases and J by 3 bases, with 6 bases left in between. CDR3 sequence reads: CASSSGDYGYTF. CDR3 coding DNA: TGTGCCAGCAGCTCCGGGGACTATGGCTACACCTTC.

The chain employs TRBV14 and TRBJ1-1; D is undetermined. V was cut by 4 bases and J by 4 bases, with 7 bases left in between. CDR3 length: 12 residues. CDR1 is SGHDN and CDR2 is FVKESK in the germline V gene. The CDR3 is CASSPWATEAFF. The CDR3 DNA reads as TGTGCCAGCAGCCCCTGGGCCACTGAAGCTTTCTTT.